This T cell receptor (beta chain) was obtained from a study of CD4+ T cells in melanoma. Only in-frame clones appear in the TCRdb table, and some are missing; sequencing was by immunoSEQ multiplex PCR. The sample lists some 21,000 clones; roughly 82% were seen once. Study-wide results and limits: Diverse differentiation states were reported for melanoma neoantigen-specific CD4+ T cells.

This clone was observed a single time. Its antigen is unidentified. V was trimmed by 1 base and J by 2 bases, leaving 7 bases between them. CDR1 is SEHNR and CDR2 is FQNEAQ in the germline V gene (reference sequence). The CDR3 contains 14 residues. This rearrangement joins TRBV7-9 to TRBJ2-3; either TRBD1 or TRBD2 may supply D (5 bases each). The sequence came from a human donor with melanoma. The sequenced sample consisted of cells from a culture (not recorded whether cultured in vitro). CDR3 sequence reads: CASSLVGDTDTQYF. The CDR3 DNA follows: TGTGCCAGCAGCTTAGTGGGGGACACAGATACGCAGTATTTT.